These 7 T cell receptor beta chains were sequenced from one sample in a study of T cell responses to AZD1222 COVID-19 vaccine. Some clones are missing from TCRdb's copy, which holds only in-frame ones; the method was immunoSEQ multiplex PCR. The table has roughly 150,000 clones, around 92% seen once. Sequences were derived from peripheral blood, sampled 28 days after the second AZD1222 dose. These receptors were collected from an adult who received the AZD1222 COVID-19 vaccine.

This clone has just a few counts. The chain has TRBV7-2 and TRBJ2-2; D is possibly TRBD2 (6 bases). V was trimmed by 9 bases and J by 4 bases, leaving 12 bases between them. Germline assignment: CDR1 SGHTA and CDR2 FQGNSA. This CDR3 has 13 residues. The CDR3 DNA sequence: TGTGCCAGTAGCCGGGAGACCACCGGGGAGCTGTTTTTT. Translation: CASSRETTGELFF.

CDR3 in DNA: TGTGCCAGCAGCGGACAGGGGGCGTTGAACACTGAAGCTTTCTTT. Amino acids: CASSGQGALNTEAFF. V usage is TRBV9 and J usage is TRBJ1-1, with 10 nucleotides matching TRBD1. The germline V gene has CDR1 SGDLS and CDR2 YYNGEE. With 3 bases clipped from V and 0 bases from J, the junction kept 2 bases outside the gene matches. There are 15 residues in the CDR3. Drawing the rest from reference TRBV9 and TRBJ1-1, the complete variable domain is DSGVTQTPKHLITATGQRVTLRCSPRSGDLSVYWYQQSLDQGLQFLIQYYNGEERAKGNILERFSAQQFPDLHSELNLSSLELGDSALYFCASSGQGALNTEAFFGQGTRLTVV.

The gene calls are TRBV20-1 and TRBJ2-2; D is possibly TRBD2 (6 bases). Germline assignment: CDR1 DFQATT and CDR2 SNEGSKA (reference sequence). CDR3 size: 14 residues. V lost 3 bases, J lost 6 bases, and 14 bases lay in between. The CDR3: CSASARGTAGELFF. The CDR3, as DNA: TGCAGTGCTAGTGCTCGGGGGACGGCCGGGGAGCTGTTTTTT.

Here the CDR3 reads CASSDSSSSYNEQFF. CDR3 nucleotides: TGTGCCAGCAGTGACTCCTCGAGCTCCTACAATGAGCAGTTCTTC. The rearrangement joins TRBV6-4 to TRBJ2-1; D gene unclear. The germline CDR1 and CDR2 sequences are MRHNA and SNTAGT. The CDR3 loop spans 15 amino acids. V was shortened by 0 bases and J by 0 bases, with 6 bases between the two germline ends.

J is TRBJ2-1 and V is TRBV7-2, with 10 bases fitting TRBD2. Trimming cost V 5 bases and J 7 bases; bases outside gene matches: 5. This CDR3 region has 14 residues. CDR1 and CDR2 (germline): SGHTA, FQGNSA. CDR3 DNA: TGTGCCAGCAGCAATCCGACTAGCGGGAATGAGCAGTTCTTC. Residues: CASSNPTSGNEQFF.

V and J are TRBV23-1 and TRBJ2-7, with 8 bases lining up with TRBD1. TRBV23-1 is treated as an ORF (open reading frame) with a function not yet certain. The CDR3 is 17 amino acids. V lost 3 bases, J lost 1 base, and 11 bases stayed unmatched. The CDR3 sequence is CASSQKYRDRLSYEQYF. In DNA, the CDR3 is TGCGCCAGCAGTCAGAAATACCGGGACAGGCTGTCCTACGAGCAGTACTTC.

The chain couples TRBV19 to TRBJ1-2; 10 bases map to TRBD1. CDR3 length: 15 amino acids. The germline CDR1 and CDR2 sequences are LNHDA and SQIVND (reference sequence). V lost 6 bases to trimming and J lost 2 bases; unmatched junction nucleotides: 6. CDR3 sequence: CASSLGTGANYGYTF. The DNA of the CDR3 is TGTGCCAGTAGCCTGGGGACAGGGGCGAACTATGGCTACACCTTC.